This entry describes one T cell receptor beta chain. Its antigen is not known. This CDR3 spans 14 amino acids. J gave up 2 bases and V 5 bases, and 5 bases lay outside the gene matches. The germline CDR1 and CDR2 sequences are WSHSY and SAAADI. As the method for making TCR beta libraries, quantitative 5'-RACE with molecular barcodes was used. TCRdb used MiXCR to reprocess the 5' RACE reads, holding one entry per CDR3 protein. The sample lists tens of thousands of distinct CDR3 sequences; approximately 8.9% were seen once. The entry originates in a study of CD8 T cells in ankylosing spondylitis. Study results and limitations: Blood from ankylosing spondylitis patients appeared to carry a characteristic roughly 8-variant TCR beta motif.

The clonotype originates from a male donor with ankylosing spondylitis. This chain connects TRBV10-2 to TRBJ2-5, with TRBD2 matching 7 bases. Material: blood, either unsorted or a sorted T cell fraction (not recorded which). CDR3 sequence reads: CASSLTSPQETQYF. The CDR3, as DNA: TGCGCCAGCAGTCTGACTAGCCCTCAAGAGACCCAGTACTTC.